This entry is about one T cell receptor (beta chain). The antigen remains unidentified. Germline CDR1 and CDR2: MNHEY and SMNVEV (reference sequence). The V segment lost 5 bases and the J segment 1 base; nucleotides outside the gene matches: 7. CDR3 length: 16 amino acids. This specimen belongs to a study of beta chain features in type 1 diabetes. Study-wide results and limits: The analysis here could not establish whether HLA type shapes TCRB rearrangement. Cells with high TCR expression could be over-represented when cDNA is sequenced.

Reverse transcribing all isolated RNA meant expressed TCRB transcripts were sequenced. Sequencing was performed with immunoSEQ multiplex PCR; in TCRdb, only in-frame clones are kept and a portion is missing. This table has 900,000 or so clones, roughly 17% appearing once. This rearrangement joins TRBV27 to TRBJ2-7; TRBD2 aligns across 11 bases. The sequenced material came from naive CD4+ T cells from blood. The origin of this receptor is a young woman in good health. CDR3 DNA sequence: TGTGCCAGCAGTATTACTAGCGGGAGTTGGTCCTACGAGCAGTACTTC. Translated: CASSITSGSWSYEQYF.